These 19 T cell receptor beta chains originate from one sample sequenced in a study of T-cell reconstitution after alpha-beta-depleted transplantation in children. Whole-study results and caveats: By one year post-transplant, T-cell counts and diversity largely arose from T cells that were newly produced.

For TCRbeta, the library was prepared with unique molecular identifiers. TCRdb re-derived calls from the PCR reads in MiXCR, one entry per CDR3 protein. The data contain fewer than 350,000 distinct CDR3 sequences, roughly 7.8% of them singletons. No antigen has been assigned to these receptors. Sequenced here: peripheral blood, sampled 360 days after TCRalphabeta/CD19-depleted stem cell transplant. These receptors all stem from a female patient aged 2 to 10 who had a stem cell transplant for Fanconi anemia, so the T cells may come from the graft donor.

The CDR3 is CASSLSGRTGQETQYF. As DNA, the CDR3 is TGTGCCAGCAGCCTCTCGGGACGGACGGGGCAGGAGACCCAGTACTTC. V is TRBV3-1 and J is TRBJ2-5; possibly TRBD1 or TRBD2 for D (5 bases each). Germline V lookup: CDR1 LGHDT, CDR2 YNNKEL (reference sequence). Trimming stripped 4 bases from V and 5 bases from J, with 20 bases between. This CDR3 is 16 amino acids long.

This clonotype showed up many times. V and J are TRBV4-1 and TRBJ2-1; TRBD2 is a possible D gene (5 bases). The CDR3 covers 17 residues. Germline CDR1 is MGHRA and CDR2 is YSYEKL. V lost 0 bases and J 2 bases, leaving 14 bases between the germline ends. CDR3 residues: CASSQDTTVGAYNEQFF. The CDR3 nucleotides are TGCGCCAGCAGCCAAGATACCACCGTCGGGGCCTACAATGAGCAGTTCTTC.

This clonotype appeared a few times. The rearrangement joins TRBV28 to TRBJ2-1; D possibly corresponds to TRBD1 (6 bases). This CDR3 has 16 amino acids. In germline, CDR1 is MDHEN, CDR2 SYDVKM. Trimming pared 4 bases from V and 3 bases from J, leaving 16 bases between. The CDR3 sequence is CASSSHDRYNYNEQFF. The CDR3 coding sequence is TGTGCCAGCAGTTCCCACGACAGGTATAACTACAATGAGCAGTTCTTC. The full variable domain, in which reference TRBV28 and TRBJ2-1 provide the parts outside the CDR3, is DVKVTQSSRYLVKRTGEKVFLECVQDMDHENMFWYRQDPGLGLRLIYFSYDVKMKEKGDIPEGYSVSREKKERFSLILESASTNQTSMYLCASSSHDRYNYNEQFFGPGTRLTVL.

This clonotype is termed medium-sized. The rearrangement links TRBV7-8 to TRBJ2-7; tentatively, D is TRBD2 (5 bases). The V end lost 4 bases, the J end lost 9 bases, and 16 bases lay between the germline ends. Germline-derived CDR1 and CDR2 are SGHVS and FQNEAQ. This CDR3 is built from 13 residues. This CDR3 reads CASSSAAGLGQYF. CDR3 coding DNA: TGTGCCAGCAGCTCCGCAGCTGGACTCGGGCAGTACTTC.

This clonotype was recorded at least ten times. The rearrangement joins TRBV4-3 to TRBJ2-7; unclear D gene. CDR3 length: 16 amino acids. Germline-derived CDR1 and CDR2 are LGHNA and YSLEER. The ends were cut back, 3 bases at V and 0 bases at J, with 15 bases in the middle. The CDR3 protein is CASSHGLGVSSYEQYF. The CDR3 region has the DNA TGCGCCAGCAGCCATGGATTGGGTGTTAGCTCCTACGAGCAGTACTTC.

This clonotype was observed many times. The V call is TRBV5-6, the J call TRBJ2-3; 7 positions agree with TRBD1. CDR3 size: 15 residues. Unmatched junction bases numbered 6, after V lost 1 base and J lost 4 bases. Germline V CDR1 and CDR2: SGHDT, YYEEEE. CDR3 in DNA: TGTGCCAGCAGCTTGACGAGACAGGGCGCAGATACGCAGTATTTT. Amino acid sequence: CASSLTRQGADTQYF.

Many counts were recorded for this clonotype. The chain combines TRBV28 with TRBJ2-7; possible D gene TRBD2, 5 bases. Germline V gene lookup returns CDR1 MDHEN and CDR2 SYDVKM. The V gene lost 5 bases and the J gene lost 4 bases, with 15 bases spanning the gap. The CDR3 has 14 residues. DNA for the CDR3: TGTGCCAGCAGTCCCCGGAGGCCGAATTACGAGCAGTACTTC. Protein product: CASSPRRPNYEQYF.

This rearrangement joins TRBV5-1 to TRBJ1-2; D gene ambiguous. The germline V and J ends were trimmed by 0 bases and 7 bases, with 16 bases remaining between them. The CDR3 runs 15 residues. Germline lookup yields CDR1 SGHRS and CDR2 YFSETQ. The CDR3 spells CASSLAGVSLAGYTF. The CDR3 region has the DNA TGCGCCAGCAGCTTGGCCGGCGTCAGTTTGGCTGGCTACACCTTC.

The chain carries TRBV28 and TRBJ2-4; tentative D call: TRBD1 (5 bases). The CDR3 is 17 amino acids. CDR1 MDHEN and CDR2 SYDVKM come from the germline V gene. Trimming took 5 bases from V and 3 from J, leaving 20 bases between them. The CDR3 spells CASSEVVQAVGKNIQYF. In DNA, the CDR3 is TGTGCCAGCAGTGAAGTAGTACAGGCTGTGGGCAAAAACATTCAGTACTTC.

There are many counts of this clonotype. This chain joins TRBV12-3 or TRBV12-4 and TRBJ1-1; a weak D match, TRBD1 (5 bases). The CDR3 is 11 residues long. V lost 6 bases and J lost 8, with 10 bases in between. The DNA of the CDR3 is TGTGCCAGCAGCCTCGGGACGGAAGCTTTCTTT. Translated, it gives CASSLGTEAFF.

The chain has TRBV10-3 and TRBJ1-2; D remains ambiguous. The CDR3 covers 14 residues. V was pared by 2 bases and J by 6 bases, with 13 bases between. Looked up from germline, CDR1 is ENHRY and CDR2 is SYGVKD. CDR3 in DNA: TGTGCCATCAGTGAGCATCGGGGTTTGGATGGCTACACCTTC. Translated, it gives CAISEHRGLDGYTF.

This clonotype has a count of ten or more. V gene TRBV10-1 combines with J gene TRBJ2-1; D is unclear. The CDR3 covers 14 residues. The V end was cut by 2 bases, the J end by 4 bases, with 9 bases between. Looked up from germline, CDR1 is WNHNN and CDR2 is SYGVQD (reference sequence). The CDR3 region has the DNA TGCGCCAGCAGTGAGACGAAGACTTACAATGAGCAGTTCTTC. Translated: CASSETKTYNEQFF.

The sample holds a few counts of this clonotype. J is TRBJ2-5 and V is TRBV25-1; 9 nucleotides line up with TRBD2. CDR1 and CDR2 from the germline V gene are MGHDK and SYGVNS. This CDR3 has 14 amino acids. V lost 7 bases, J lost 5 bases, and 8 bases stayed unmatched. CDR3 protein: CASTIAGAKETQYF. The CDR3 DNA reads as TGTGCCAGCACCATAGCGGGGGCAAAGGAGACCCAGTACTTC.

This rearrangement joins TRBV15 to TRBJ1-1; D unresolved. Germline assignment: CDR1 LNHNV and CDR2 YYDKDF (reference sequence). Trimming cost V 5 bases and J 8 bases, with 15 bases left between them. CDR3 length equals 13 residues. This CDR3 reads CATSPRTVGEAFF. DNA of the CDR3: TGTGCCACCAGCCCGAGGACGGTTGGAGAAGCTTTCTTT.

Turning to this clonotype: This may stem from a read error, because a much larger clone lies one nucleotide away. V and J are TRBV4-3 and TRBJ1-1; D not resolved. From germline, CDR1 is LGHNA and CDR2 YSLEER. This CDR3 has 15 amino acids. The chain's CDR3 is CASRQDDRVNTEAFF. Here the CDR3 DNA reads TGCGCCAGCAGACAAGATGATAGGGTGAACACTGAAGCTTTCTTT.

This clonotype has ten or more counts. V is TRBV6-2 or TRBV6-3 and J is TRBJ2-5; 7 bases agree with TRBD2. This CDR3 has 16 amino acids. CDR1 is MNHEY, CDR2 SVGEGT, per germline. The V gene end was trimmed by 0 bases and the J gene end by 1 base; junction bases not matched to a gene: 5. The CDR3 is CASSYSPREVQETQYF. CDR3 bases: TGTGCCAGCAGTTACTCGCCACGGGAGGTCCAAGAGACCCAGTACTTC.

Comments on this clonotype: Likely a read error: the CDR3 ends without its conserved phenylalanine or tryptophan. CDR3 sequence (DNA): TGCAGTGTGGACCGCACGACAGATACGCAGTATCTT. Its translation is CSVDRTTDTQYL. The chain links TRBV20-1 to TRBJ2-3; D call uncertain. The CDR3 length is 12 residues. Per germline, CDR1 DFQATT and CDR2 SNEGSKA (reference sequence). The ends were cut back, 7 bases at V and 3 bases at J, with 11 bases in the middle.

This clonotype has a handful of counts. J is TRBJ2-1 and V is TRBV5-1; 8 bases are a match to TRBD2. Per germline, CDR1 SGHRS and CDR2 YFSETQ. The CDR3 is made up of 17 amino acids. V lost 3 bases, J lost 3 bases, and 11 bases stayed unmatched. The CDR3 is CASSSEVGLGNYNEQFF. CDR3 sequence (DNA): TGCGCCAGCAGCTCGGAGGTGGGACTAGGGAACTACAATGAGCAGTTCTTC.

This chain links TRBV20-1 with TRBJ1-2; no definite D call. From germline, CDR1 is DFQATT and CDR2 SNEGSKA (reference sequence). V lost 1 base and J lost 8, with 20 bases in between. The CDR3 extends over 15 amino acids. CDR3 coding DNA: TGCAGTGCTAGAGTGTCGTTCTATCCCGAGTCCGGCTACACCTTC. It yields the protein CSARVSFYPESGYTF.